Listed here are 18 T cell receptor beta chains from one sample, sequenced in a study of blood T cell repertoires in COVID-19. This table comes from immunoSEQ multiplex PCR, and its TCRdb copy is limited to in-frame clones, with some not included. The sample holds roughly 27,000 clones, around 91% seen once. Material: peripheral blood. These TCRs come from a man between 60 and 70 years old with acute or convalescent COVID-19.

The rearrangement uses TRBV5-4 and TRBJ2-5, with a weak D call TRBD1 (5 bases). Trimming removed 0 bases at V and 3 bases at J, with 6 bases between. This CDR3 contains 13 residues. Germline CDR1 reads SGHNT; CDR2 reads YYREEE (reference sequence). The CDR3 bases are TGTGCCAGCAGCTTGGGGGGCGAAGAGACCCAGTACTTC. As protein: CASSLGGEETQYF. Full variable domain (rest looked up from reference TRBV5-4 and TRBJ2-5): ETGVTQSPTHLIKTRGQQVTLRCSSQSGHNTVSWYQQALGQGPQFIFQYYREEENGRGNFPPRFSGLQFPNYSSELNVNALELDDSALYLCASSLGGEETQYFGPGTRLLVL.

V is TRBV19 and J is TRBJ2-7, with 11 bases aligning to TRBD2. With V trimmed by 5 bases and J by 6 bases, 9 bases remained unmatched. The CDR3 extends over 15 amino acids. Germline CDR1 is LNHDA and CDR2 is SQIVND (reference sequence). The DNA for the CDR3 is TGTGCCAGTAGTCCGATTCTAGCGGGAGGCCTCGAGCAGTACTTC. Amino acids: CASSPILAGGLEQYF.

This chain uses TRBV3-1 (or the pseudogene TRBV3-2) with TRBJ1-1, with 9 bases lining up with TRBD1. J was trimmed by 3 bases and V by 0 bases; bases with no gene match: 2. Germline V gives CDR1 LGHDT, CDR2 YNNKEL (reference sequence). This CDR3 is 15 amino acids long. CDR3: CASSQDRDRDTEAFF. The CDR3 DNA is TGTGCCAGCAGCCAAGATCGGGACAGGGACACTGAAGCTTTCTTT.

The CDR3 here is CASSSLTEAFF. CDR3 sequence (DNA): TGTGCCAGCAGTTCACTCACTGAAGCTTTCTTT. The chain links TRBV6-5 to TRBJ1-1, with unresolved D. The V end lost 4 bases, the J end lost 4 bases, and 4 bases lay between the germline ends. The CDR3 is made up of 11 amino acids. Germline CDR1 and CDR2: MNHEY and SVGAGI.

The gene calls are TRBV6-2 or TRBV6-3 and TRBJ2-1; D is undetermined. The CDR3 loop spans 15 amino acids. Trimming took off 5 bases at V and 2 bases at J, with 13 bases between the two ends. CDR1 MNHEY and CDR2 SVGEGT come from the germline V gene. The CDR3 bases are TGTGCCAGCAGTCGCGACACCCTCCCCTACAATGAGCAGTTCTTC. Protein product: CASSRDTLPYNEQFF.

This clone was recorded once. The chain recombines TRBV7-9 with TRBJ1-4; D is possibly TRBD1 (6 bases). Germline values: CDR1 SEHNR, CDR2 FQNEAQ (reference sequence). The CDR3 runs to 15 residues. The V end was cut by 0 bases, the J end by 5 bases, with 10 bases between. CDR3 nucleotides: TGTGCCAGCAGCTTAGCGACAGGAGGAAATGAAAAACTGTTTTTT. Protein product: CASSLATGGNEKLFF. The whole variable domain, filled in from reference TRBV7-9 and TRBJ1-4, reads DTGVSQNPRHKITKRGQNVTFRCDPISEHNRLYWYRQTLGQGPEFLTYFQNEAQLEKSRLLSDRFSAERPKGSFSTLEIQRTEQGDSAMYLCASSLATGGNEKLFFGSGTQLSVL.

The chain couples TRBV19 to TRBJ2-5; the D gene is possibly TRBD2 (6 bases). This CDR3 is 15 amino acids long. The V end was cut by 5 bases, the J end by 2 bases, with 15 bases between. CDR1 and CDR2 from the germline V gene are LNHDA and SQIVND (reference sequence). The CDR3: CASSPGGVRQETQYF. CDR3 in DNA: TGTGCCAGTAGTCCCGGCGGGGTACGACAAGAGACCCAGTACTTC.

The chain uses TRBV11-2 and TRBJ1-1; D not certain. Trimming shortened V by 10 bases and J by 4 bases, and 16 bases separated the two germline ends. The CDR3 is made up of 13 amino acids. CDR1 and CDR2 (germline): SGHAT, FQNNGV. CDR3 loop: CATMRVSGTEAFF. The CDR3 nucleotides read TGTGCCACCATGAGGGTAAGCGGCACTGAAGCTTTCTTT.

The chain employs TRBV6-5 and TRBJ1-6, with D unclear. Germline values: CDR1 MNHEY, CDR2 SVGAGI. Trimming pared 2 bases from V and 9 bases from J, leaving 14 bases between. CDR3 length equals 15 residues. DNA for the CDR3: TGTGCCAGCAGTTACGCGCCGAGGCACGGTTCACCCCTCCACTTT. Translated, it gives CASSYAPRHGSPLHF.

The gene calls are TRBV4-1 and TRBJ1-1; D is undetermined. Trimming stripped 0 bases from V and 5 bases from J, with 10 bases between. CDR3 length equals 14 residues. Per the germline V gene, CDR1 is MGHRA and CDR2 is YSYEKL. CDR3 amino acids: CASSQDSALTEAFF. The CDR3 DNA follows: TGCGCCAGCAGCCAAGATAGTGCGTTGACTGAAGCTTTCTTT.

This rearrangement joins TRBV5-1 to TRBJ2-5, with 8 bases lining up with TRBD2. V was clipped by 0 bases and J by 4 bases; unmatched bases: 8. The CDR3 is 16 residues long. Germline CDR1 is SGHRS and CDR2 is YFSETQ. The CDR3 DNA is TGCGCCAGCAGCTTGGAGGCGGGGGGTTCCCCAGAGACCCAGTACTTC. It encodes CASSLEAGGSPETQYF.

This CDR3 is CASSQGQGAVSYNEQFF. The CDR3 DNA sequence: TGCGCCAGCAGCCAAGGACAGGGGGCAGTTTCCTACAATGAGCAGTTCTTC. The chain couples TRBV5-1 to TRBJ2-1, with 11 bases lining up with TRBD1. The junction had 7 bases not matched to a gene; V was cut back by 4 bases and J by 1 base. Germline CDR1 reads SGHRS; CDR2 reads YFSETQ. There are 17 residues in the CDR3.

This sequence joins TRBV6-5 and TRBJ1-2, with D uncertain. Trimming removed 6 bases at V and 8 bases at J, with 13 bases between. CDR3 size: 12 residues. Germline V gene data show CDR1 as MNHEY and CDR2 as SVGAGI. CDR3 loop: CASRVTGLGYTF. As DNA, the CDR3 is TGTGCCAGCAGAGTAACGGGGTTAGGCTACACCTTC.

CDR3 region: CASSLYAAPSYEQYF. The DNA of the CDR3 is TGTGCCAGCAGCTTGTATGCAGCGCCTTCCTACGAGCAGTACTTC. V usage is TRBV5-6 and J usage is TRBJ2-7; D is undetermined. The CDR3 runs 15 residues. Germline V CDR1 and CDR2: SGHDT, YYEEEE. The V and J ends lost 1 base and 1 base respectively, with 12 bases between them.

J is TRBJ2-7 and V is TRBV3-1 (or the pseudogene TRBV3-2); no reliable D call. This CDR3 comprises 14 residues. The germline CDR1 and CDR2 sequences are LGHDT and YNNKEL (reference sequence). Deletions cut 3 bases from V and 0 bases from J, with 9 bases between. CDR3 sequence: CASSHSASSYEQYF. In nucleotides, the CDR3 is TGTGCCAGCAGCCACTCTGCGAGCTCCTACGAGCAGTACTTC.

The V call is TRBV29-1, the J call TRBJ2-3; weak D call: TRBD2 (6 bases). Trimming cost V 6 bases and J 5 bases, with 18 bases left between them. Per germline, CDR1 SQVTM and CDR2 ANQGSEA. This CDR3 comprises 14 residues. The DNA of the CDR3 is TGCAGCGTGGTTCAAGGACTAAGGATAGATACGCAGTATTTT. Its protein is CSVVQGLRIDTQYF.

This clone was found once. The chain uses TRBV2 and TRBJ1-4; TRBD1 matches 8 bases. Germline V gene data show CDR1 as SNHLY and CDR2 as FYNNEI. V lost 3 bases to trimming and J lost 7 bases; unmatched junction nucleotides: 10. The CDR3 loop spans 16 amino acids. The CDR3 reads CASSDPRTGWIEKLFF. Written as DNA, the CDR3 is TGTGCCAGCAGTGATCCCCGGACAGGGTGGATTGAAAAACTGTTTTTT.

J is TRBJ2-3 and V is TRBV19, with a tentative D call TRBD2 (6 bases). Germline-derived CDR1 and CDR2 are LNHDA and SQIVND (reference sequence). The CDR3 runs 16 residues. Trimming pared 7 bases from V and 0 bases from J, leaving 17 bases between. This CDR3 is CASKSGASVSTDTQYF. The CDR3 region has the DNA TGTGCCAGTAAGTCCGGAGCTAGCGTTAGCACAGATACGCAGTATTTT.